This T cell receptor beta chain is from a study of blood T cell repertoires in COVID-19. For the study at large: There were acute and convalescent COVID-19 samples, and they came from the United States, Italy and Spain.

Measured with immunoSEQ multiplex PCR; TCRdb has only the in-frame clones, and not every one. The sample includes 60,000 to 85,000 clones, 70% to 90% of them seen just once. Seattle patients were enrolled during active infection and followed longitudinally. This sequence originates from a man in his 60s with COVID-19, enrolled during active disease. The sample was peripheral blood.

CDR3 amino acids: CASSLGSGGYTF. CDR3 sequence (DNA): TGTGCCAGCAGCCTAGGATCGGGTGGCTACACCTTC. This chain links TRBV7-9 with TRBJ1-2, with no clear D. The CDR3 extends over 12 amino acids. V was clipped by 5 bases and J by 7 bases, with 11 bases between them. Germline assignment: CDR1 SEHNR and CDR2 FQNEAQ (reference sequence).